A selection of T cell receptor beta chains follows, all from one sample in a study of cytomegalovirus exposure and HLA in healthy donors. The protocol was immunoSEQ multiplex PCR, while the TCRdb copy is restricted to in-frame clones and leaves out a portion. The sample records 90,000 to 150,000 clones, roughly 63% being singletons. The source material was PBMCs. These receptors were taken from a middle-aged man in good health and CMV-seropositive. CDR3s include the opening cysteine and the closing phenylalanine or tryptophan. A D gene is named only where the DNA matches it firmly. A clone size is listed for some rows: how often the clone was seen (once, few, many), or a class if it is expanded.

TGTGCCAGCAGCCCGACTAGCGGTGGTGATACGCAGTATTTT CASSPTSGGDTQYF TRBJ2-3 - TRBV14 TRBD2
TGCGCCAGCAGCCAGGGACAGGGGCATGAAAAACTGTTTTTT CASSQGQGHEKLFF TRBJ1-4 - TRBV4-3 TRBD1
TGTGCCAGCAGCTTAACGAGGGGGTCCTCCTACGAGCAGTACTTC CASSLTRGSSYEQYF TRBJ2-7 - TRBV7-3 -
TGTGCCAGCAGCTTAGCCTTCGGACAGTTCAATGAGCAGTTCTTC CASSLAFGQFNEQFF TRBJ2-1 - TRBV7-9 -
TGCAGTGCTGAGGGGGCCAACGTCCTGACTTTC CSAEGANVLTF TRBJ2-6 - TRBV20-1 -
TGTGCCAGCAGATCTTACACCGACAGTGAAGCTTTCTTT CASRSYTDSEAFF TRBJ1-1 - TRBV27 -
TGTGCCAGTCAGACAGGGGTCCTTGGGGCCAACGTCCTGACTTTC CASQTGVLGANVLTF TRBJ2-6 - TRBV7-9 TRBD1
TGCAGCGTGGGATACGTAGGGGGGAACACCGGGGAGCTGTTTTTT CSVGYVGGNTGELFF TRBJ2-2 - TRBV29-1 -
TGTGCCAGCAGTCTACAGGGGCGCACAGATACGCAGTATTTT CASSLQGRTDTQYF TRBJ2-3 - TRBV6-4 TRBD1
TGCGCCAGCAGTCTTCGATCAGGGGATACTGAAGCTTTCTTT CASSLRSGDTEAFF TRBJ1-1 - TRBV23-1 -
TGTGCCAGCACCCTTCTACAGGGCGACTATGGCTACACCTTC CASTLLQGDYGYTF TRBJ1-2 - TRBV13 -
TGTGCCAGCAGCCCAGGCCCCGGGGAGCTGTTTTTT CASSPGPGELFF TRBJ2-2 few TRBV7-8 -
TGTGCCATCAGTGACCCAACGGGGTTAGGCACTGAAGCTTTCTTT CAISDPTGLGTEAFF TRBJ1-1 - TRBV10-3 -
TGTGCCAGCAGTCCCCGGGAGGGGGGACTAGCGGGAAACAATGAGCAGTTCTTC CASSPREGGLAGNNEQFF TRBJ2-1 few TRBV28 TRBD2
TGTGCCTGGAGCAGACGGGACAATCAGCCCCAGCATTTT CAWSRRDNQPQHF TRBJ1-5 few TRBV30 -
TGTGCCATTGCGAGACAGGGGGCGCACCACGAGCAGTACTTC CAIARQGAHHEQYF TRBJ2-7 - TRBV25-1 TRBD1
TGTGCCAGCAGCCGAGGACAGGCGGCGGACATTCAGTACTTC CASSRGQAADIQYF TRBJ2-4 - TRBV4-2 TRBD1
TGTGCCAGCAGCAGACTAGCGGGACGGGAGACCCAGTACTTC CASSRLAGRETQYF TRBJ2-5 few TRBV6-5 TRBD2
TGTGCCACCAGCAGGACTCCGGCGGGGAATTACGAGCAGTACTTC CATSRTPAGNYEQYF TRBJ2-7 few TRBV15 -
TGCGCCAGCAGCTTGGCAGCGGTTACCTACGAGCAGTACTTC CASSLAAVTYEQYF TRBJ2-7 - TRBV5-1 -
TGTGCCAGCAGCAATGGGAGCAAGACCCAGTACTTC CASSNGSKTQYF TRBJ2-5 - TRBV7-3 -
TGTGCCAGCTCACCCCGTCCTCTGGCGGGAGGCGACGAGCAGTACTTC CASSPRPLAGGDEQYF TRBJ2-7 - TRBV18 TRBD2
TGTGCCAGCAGCTTATTGCAGGGGGACACTGAAGCTTTCTTT CASSLLQGDTEAFF TRBJ1-1 - TRBV7-9 TRBD1
TGTGCCAGCAGCACCGTTAGGAGGGGGCCATGTGAAAAACTGTTTTTT CASSTVRRGPCEKLFF TRBJ1-4 - TRBV21-1 -
TGTGCCATCAGTGAGAGGCCGGTTAGGGGCGGGAGTAACACCGGGGAGCTGTTTTTT CAISERPVRGGSNTGELFF TRBJ2-2 - TRBV10-3 TRBD2
TGCGCCAGCAGCCAGGGAGCGGGGCTACGAGATACGCAGTATTTT CASSQGAGLRDTQYF TRBJ2-3 - TRBV4-3 TRBD2
TGTGCCACCAGCAGAGATCGCCTAGCGGGGACTTGGAATGAGCAGTTCTTC CATSRDRLAGTWNEQFF TRBJ2-1 - TRBV15 TRBD2
TGTGCCAGCAGTCGGGGACTAGCGGGACAGGGCGAGCAGTACTTC CASSRGLAGQGEQYF TRBJ2-7 - TRBV5-6 TRBD2
TGTGCCAGCAGCTTAGGAGGACAGGGGCGAGAGACCCAGTACTTC CASSLGGQGRETQYF TRBJ2-5 - TRBV11-2 TRBD1
TGTGCCAGCAGCCCCAGGGGGCGGGAGGGTGAAAAACTGTTTTTT CASSPRGREGEKLFF TRBJ1-4 - TRBV28 TRBD1
TGTGCCAGCAGCTTAGACGGGAGTTCCTACGAGCAGTACTTC CASSLDGSSYEQYF TRBJ2-7 - TRBV7-2 -
TGTGCCATCAGTGAGTCGTATGCAGCCTATAATTCACCCCTCCACTTT CAISESYAAYNSPLHF TRBJ1-6 - TRBV10-3 -
TGTGCCAGCAGCTCCCGACAGGTCTTTCAGTACTTC CASSSRQVFQYF TRBJ2-4 - TRBV12-1 -
TGTGCCAGCAGCTCTAGCGGGGGGGAGACCCAGTACTTC CASSSSGGETQYF TRBJ2-5 - TRBV7-3 TRBD2
TGTGCCAGCAGTTACTCCCAACAGCGGGGTAACAATGAGCAGTTCTTC CASSYSQQRGNNEQFF TRBJ2-1 few TRBV6-7 TRBD2